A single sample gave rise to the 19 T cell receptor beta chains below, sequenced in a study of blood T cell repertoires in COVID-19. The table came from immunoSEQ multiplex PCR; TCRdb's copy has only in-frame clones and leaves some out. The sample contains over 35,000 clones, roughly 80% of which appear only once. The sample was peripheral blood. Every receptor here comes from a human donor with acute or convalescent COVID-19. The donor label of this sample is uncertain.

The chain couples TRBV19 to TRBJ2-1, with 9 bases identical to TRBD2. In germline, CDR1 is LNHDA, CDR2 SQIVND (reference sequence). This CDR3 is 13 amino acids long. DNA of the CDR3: TGTGCTGGGTCTAGCGGGGCCCACAATGAGCAGTTCTTC. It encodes CAGSSGAHNEQFF.

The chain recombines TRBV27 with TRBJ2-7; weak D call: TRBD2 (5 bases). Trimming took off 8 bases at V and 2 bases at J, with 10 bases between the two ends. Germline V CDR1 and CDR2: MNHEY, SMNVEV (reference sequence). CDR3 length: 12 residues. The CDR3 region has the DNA TGTGCCAGCCGAGCGGAACCCTACGAGCAGTACTTC. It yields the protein CASRAEPYEQYF.

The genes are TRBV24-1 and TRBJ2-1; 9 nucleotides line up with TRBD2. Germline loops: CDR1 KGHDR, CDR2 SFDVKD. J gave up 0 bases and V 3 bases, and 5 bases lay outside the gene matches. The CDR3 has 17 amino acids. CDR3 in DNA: TGTGCCACCAGTGATCGAATTAGCGGGAGCTCCTACAATGAGCAGTTCTTC. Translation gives CATSDRISGSSYNEQFF.

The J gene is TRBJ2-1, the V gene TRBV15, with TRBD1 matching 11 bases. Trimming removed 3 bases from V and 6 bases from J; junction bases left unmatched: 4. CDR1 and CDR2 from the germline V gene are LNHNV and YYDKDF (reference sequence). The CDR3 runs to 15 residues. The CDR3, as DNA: TGTGCCACCAGCAGGGACAGGGGGCTCGTCAATGAGCAGTTCTTC. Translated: CATSRDRGLVNEQFF.

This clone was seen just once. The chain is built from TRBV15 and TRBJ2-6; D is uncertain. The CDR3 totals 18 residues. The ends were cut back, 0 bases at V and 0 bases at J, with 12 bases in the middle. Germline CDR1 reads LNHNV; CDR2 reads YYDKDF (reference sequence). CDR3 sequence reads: CATSRDELLLSGANVLTF. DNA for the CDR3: TGTGCCACCAGCAGAGATGAACTACTCCTCTCTGGGGCCAACGTCCTGACTTTC. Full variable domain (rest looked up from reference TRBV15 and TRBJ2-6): DAMVIQNPRYQVTQFGKPVTLSCSQTLNHNVMYWYQQKSSQAPKLLFHYYDKDFNNEADTPDNFQSRRPNTSFCFLDIRSPGLGDTAMYLCATSRDELLLSGANVLTFGAGSRLTVL.

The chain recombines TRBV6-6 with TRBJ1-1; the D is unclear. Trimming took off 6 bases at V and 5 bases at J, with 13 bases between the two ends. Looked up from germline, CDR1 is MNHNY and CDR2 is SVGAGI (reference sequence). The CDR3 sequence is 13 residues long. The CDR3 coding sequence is TGTGCCAGCAGCAACCCGGAGGTAACTGAAGCTTTCTTT. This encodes CASSNPEVTEAFF.

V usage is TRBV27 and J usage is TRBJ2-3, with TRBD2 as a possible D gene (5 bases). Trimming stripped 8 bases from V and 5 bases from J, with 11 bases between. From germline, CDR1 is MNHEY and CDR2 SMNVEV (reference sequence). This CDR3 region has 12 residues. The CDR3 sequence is CASRARGDTQYF. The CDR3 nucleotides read TGTGCCAGCCGGGCCCGGGGAGATACGCAGTATTTT.

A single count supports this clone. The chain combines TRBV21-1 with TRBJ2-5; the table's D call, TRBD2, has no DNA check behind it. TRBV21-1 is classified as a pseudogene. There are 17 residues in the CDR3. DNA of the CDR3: TGTGCCAGCAGCACCCACCGAACCGTTACCGGCGGAGAGACCCAGTACTTC. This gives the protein CASSTHRTVTGGETQYF.

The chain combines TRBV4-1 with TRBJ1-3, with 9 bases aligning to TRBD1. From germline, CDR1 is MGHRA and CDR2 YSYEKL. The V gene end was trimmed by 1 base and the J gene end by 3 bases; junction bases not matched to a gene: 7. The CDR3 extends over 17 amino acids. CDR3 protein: CASSQVGQGPVGNTIYF. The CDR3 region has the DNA TGCGCCAGCAGCCAAGTTGGACAGGGGCCTGTTGGAAACACCATATATTTT.

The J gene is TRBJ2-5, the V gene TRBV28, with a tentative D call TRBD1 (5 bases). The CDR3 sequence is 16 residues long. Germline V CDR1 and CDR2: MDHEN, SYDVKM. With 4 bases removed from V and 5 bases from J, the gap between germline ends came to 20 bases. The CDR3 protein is CASSSEQGQNGETQYF. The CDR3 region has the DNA TGTGCCAGCAGTTCAGAGCAGGGCCAAAATGGGGAGACCCAGTACTTC.

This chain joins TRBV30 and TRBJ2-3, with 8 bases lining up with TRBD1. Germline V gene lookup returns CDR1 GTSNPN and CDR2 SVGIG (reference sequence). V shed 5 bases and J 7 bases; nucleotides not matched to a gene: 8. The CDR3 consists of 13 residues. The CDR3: CAWAAGGQNTQYF. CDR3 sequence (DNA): TGTGCCTGGGCCGCAGGGGGCCAAAATACGCAGTATTTT. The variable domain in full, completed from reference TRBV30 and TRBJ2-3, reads SQTIHQWPATLVQPVGSPLSLECTVEGTSNPNLYWYRQAAGRGLQLLFYSVGIGQISSEVPQNLSASRPQDRQFILSSKKLLLSDSGFYLCAWAAGGQNTQYFGPGTRLTVL.

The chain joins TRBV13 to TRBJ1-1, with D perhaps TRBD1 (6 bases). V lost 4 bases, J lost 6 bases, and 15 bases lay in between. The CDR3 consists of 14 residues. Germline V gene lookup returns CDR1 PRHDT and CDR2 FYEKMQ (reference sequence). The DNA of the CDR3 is TGTGCCAGCAGCTATACTTCAGGGGAAGCTGAAGCTTTCTTT. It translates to CASSYTSGEAEAFF.

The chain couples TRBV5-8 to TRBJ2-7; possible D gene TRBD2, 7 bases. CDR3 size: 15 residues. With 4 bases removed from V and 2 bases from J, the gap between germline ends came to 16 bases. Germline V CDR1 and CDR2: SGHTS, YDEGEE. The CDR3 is CASSAGASGPYEQYF. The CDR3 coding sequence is TGTGCCAGCAGCGCGGGGGCTAGCGGCCCCTACGAGCAGTACTTC.

CDR3 DNA: TGTGCCAGCAGCCCCTCAGCAGAAGTCATTTTAGGGGCAACTAATGAAAAACTGTTTTTT. It yields the protein CASSPSAEVILGATNEKLFF. The chain recombines TRBV7-6 with TRBJ1-4, with a possible D match to TRBD1 (5 bases). Germline V gives CDR1 SGHVS, CDR2 FNYEAQ. CDR3 size: 20 residues. The V end lost 5 bases, the J end lost 0 bases, and 25 bases lay between the germline ends.

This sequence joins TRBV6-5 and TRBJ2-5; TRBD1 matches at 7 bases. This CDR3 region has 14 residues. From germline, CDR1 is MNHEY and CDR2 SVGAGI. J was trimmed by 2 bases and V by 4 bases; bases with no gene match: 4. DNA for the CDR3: TGTGCCAGCAGTTTTGGGACAGAACAAGAGACCCAGTACTTC. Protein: CASSFGTEQETQYF.

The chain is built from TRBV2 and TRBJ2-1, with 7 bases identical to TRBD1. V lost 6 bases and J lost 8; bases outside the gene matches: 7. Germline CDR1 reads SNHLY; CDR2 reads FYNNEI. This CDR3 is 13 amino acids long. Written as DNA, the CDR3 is TGTGCCAGCAGGAGGGGGCTTATAGATGAGCAGTTCTTC. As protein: CASRRGLIDEQFF.

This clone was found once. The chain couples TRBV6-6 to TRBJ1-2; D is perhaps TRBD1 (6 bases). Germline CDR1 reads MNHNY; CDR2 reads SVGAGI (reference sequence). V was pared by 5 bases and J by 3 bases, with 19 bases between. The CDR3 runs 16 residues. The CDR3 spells CASSRDKSISHYGYTF. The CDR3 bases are TGTGCCAGCAGTAGGGACAAATCTATCTCACACTATGGCTACACCTTC.

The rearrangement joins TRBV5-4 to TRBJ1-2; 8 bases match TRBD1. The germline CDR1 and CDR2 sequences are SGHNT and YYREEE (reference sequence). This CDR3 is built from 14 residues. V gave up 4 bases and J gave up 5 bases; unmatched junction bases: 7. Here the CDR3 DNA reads TGTGCCAGCAGCGTCGGGACAGGAGGTTATGGCTACACCTTC. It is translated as CASSVGTGGYGYTF. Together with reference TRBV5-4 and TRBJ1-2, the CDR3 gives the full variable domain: ETGVTQSPTHLIKTRGQQVTLRCSSQSGHNTVSWYQQALGQGPQFIFQYYREEENGRGNFPPRFSGLQFPNYSSELNVNALELDDSALYLCASSVGTGGYGYTFGSGTRLTVV.

The CDR3 spells CASSVWGSGRLSYNEQFF. CDR3 DNA: TGTGCCAGCAGCGTATGGGGTAGCGGGAGGCTATCCTACAATGAGCAGTTCTTC. The rearrangement links TRBV9 to TRBJ2-1, with 10 bases matching TRBD2. In germline, CDR1 is SGDLS, CDR2 YYNGEE. CDR3 size: 18 residues. After removal of 1 base from V and 1 base from J, the junction contained 8 bases not matched to a gene.